Below, 29 T cell receptor beta chains from the same sample are listed, as sequenced in a study of glioma-infiltrating T cells. The iRepertoire nested amplicon-rescue multiplex PCR amplified TCR alpha and beta CDR3s from RNA. TCRdb re-called the multiplex PCR reads with MiXCR, one entry per CDR3 protein. The data show 150,000 to 200,000 distinct CDR3 sequences, around 45% seen once. Sequenced input: glioma tissue, nonneoplastic brain tissue, or PBMCs (not recorded which). All receptors come from a human donor with low-grade glioma or glioblastoma, undergoing nonglioma brain surgery, or in good health (not recorded which).

The chain is built from TRBV7-7 and TRBJ2-3; D unresolved. The V gene's germline CDR1 is SSHAT and CDR2 FNYEAQ (reference sequence). The V end was cut by 6 bases, the J end by 0 bases, with 10 bases between. The CDR3 sequence is 14 residues long. The CDR3 protein is CASSTGISTDTQYF. CDR3 DNA: TGTGCCAGCAGTACGGGCATTAGCACAGATACGCAGTATTTT.

This clonotype appeared a single time. An end of the junction does not agree with germline; a read error may underlie this. The chain joins TRBV28 to TRBJ1-1; no clear D. The germline V gene encodes CDR1 MDHEN and CDR2 SYDVKM. The CDR3 extends over 14 amino acids. CDR3 residues: CARSLSTENTEALF. The CDR3 region has the DNA TGTGCCAGAAGTTTAAGTACAGAAAACACTGAAGCTTTATTT.

This clonotype has just a few counts. This chain connects TRBV5-1 to TRBJ2-7; the match to TRBD2 covers 10 bases. Germline CDR1 SGHRS, CDR2 YFSETQ. After removal of 0 bases from V and 7 bases from J, the junction contained 7 bases not matched to a gene. This CDR3 is built from 15 residues. Here the CDR3 reads CASSLASGRAGEQYF. In DNA, the CDR3 is TGCGCCAGCAGCTTGGCCAGCGGGAGGGCCGGGGAGCAGTACTTC.

A word on this clonotype: A much larger clone lies a single base off, so this may be a read error. The rearrangement joins TRBV27 to TRBJ2-1, with TRBD2 as a possible D gene (5 bases). Trimming pared 6 bases from V and 14 bases from J, leaving 26 bases between. The CDR3 is 15 residues long. Germline CDR1 reads MNHEY; CDR2 reads SMNVEV (reference sequence). For the CDR3, the DNA is TGTGCCAGCAGCCTAATTAGCGTGAGGGCCCTTAGCGAGTTCTTC. Its protein product is CASSLISVRALSEFF.

The chain has TRBV30 and TRBJ1-2; possible D gene TRBD1, 5 bases. Trimming took off 3 bases at V and 2 bases at J, with 7 bases between the two ends. The CDR3 sequence is 12 residues long. Germline-derived CDR1 and CDR2 are GTSNPN and SVGIG (reference sequence). CDR3 sequence reads: CAWRDKNYGYTF. CDR3 bases: TGTGCCTGGAGGGACAAAAACTATGGCTACACCTTC.

This clonotype was observed many times. The chain carries TRBV6-1 and TRBJ1-2, with TRBD1 as a possible D gene (6 bases). The ends were cut back, 6 bases at V and 4 bases at J, with 15 bases in the middle. CDR1 and CDR2 (germline): MNHNS, SASEGT. CDR3 length: 14 residues. In nucleotides, the CDR3 is TGTGCCAGCAGCAGCGGACAGAACATCTATGGCTACACCTTC. It translates to CASSSGQNIYGYTF.

This clonotype has a handful of counts. The genes are TRBV5-1 and TRBJ2-1; TRBD2 matches 7 bases. Germline V lookup: CDR1 SGHRS, CDR2 YFSETQ. The CDR3 contains 16 residues. The V segment lost 0 bases and the J segment 6 bases; nucleotides outside the gene matches: 9. CDR3 coding DNA: TGCGCCAGCAGCTTGGGAGGGAGGGCCAGTTTCAATGAGCAGTTCTTC. It encodes CASSLGGRASFNEQFF.

The chain recombines TRBV20-1 with TRBJ1-6; D is unclear. CDR3 length: 13 amino acids. Germline loops: CDR1 DFQATT, CDR2 SNEGSKA (reference sequence). Trimming shortened V by 5 bases and J by 8 bases, and 13 bases separated the two germline ends. As DNA, the CDR3 is TGCAGTGCTTTAGGAATTGCAGATTCACCCCTCCACTTT. It codes for CSALGIADSPLHF.

The gene calls are TRBV19 and TRBJ2-4; 7 bases align to TRBD1. J was trimmed by 8 bases and V by 2 bases; bases with no gene match: 6. The germline gives CDR1 LNHDA, CDR2 SQIVND (reference sequence). The CDR3 spans 14 residues. The CDR3 loop is CASSITGEWDIQYF. In DNA, the CDR3 is TGTGCCAGTAGTATAACAGGGGAATGGGACATTCAGTACTTC.

The V gene is TRBV5-1, the J gene TRBJ2-7, with D uncertain. Germline-derived CDR1 and CDR2 are SGHRS and YFSETQ. This CDR3 has 13 amino acids. V was trimmed by 2 bases and J by 3 bases, leaving 9 bases between them. The CDR3 sequence is CASSFVGVYEQYF. CDR3 DNA sequence: TGCGCCAGCAGCTTTGTGGGTGTCTACGAGCAGTACTTC.

The chain employs TRBV4-2 and TRBJ1-2; D is uncertain. Between the trimmed V and J ends, which lost 0 bases and 7 bases, there was a span of 12 bases. Germline assignment: CDR1 LGHNA and CDR2 YNFKEQ. This CDR3 is built from 14 residues. CDR3 sequence: CASSQDNRRGGYTF. In DNA form, the CDR3 reads TGTGCCAGCAGCCAAGATAATAGGAGAGGTGGCTACACCTTC.

A note on this clonotype: Relative to the germline gene, one junction end is altered; a read error may explain this. The chain couples TRBV20-1 to TRBJ2-5; D may be TRBD2 (5 bases). The CDR3 runs to 14 residues. Germline-derived CDR1 and CDR2 are DFQATT and SNEGSKA (reference sequence). The CDR3 nucleotides read TGCAGTGATAGAGAGGGAAAAGTCCGTGAGACCCAGTACTTC. It yields the protein CSDREGKVRETQYF.

This clonotype was observed at least ten times. The V and J genes are TRBV28 and TRBJ2-7, with D perhaps assigned TRBD1 or TRBD2 (5 bases each). The germline V gene has CDR1 MDHEN and CDR2 SYDVKM. V was shortened by 8 bases and J by 2 bases, with 16 bases between the two germline ends. The CDR3 is 14 amino acids. The CDR3 nucleotides are TGTGCCAGCGGGGGTCCGAGGGTACCCTACGAGCAGTACTTC. Its protein is CASGGPRVPYEQYF.

This chain uses TRBV30 with TRBJ2-1; 10 positions agree with TRBD2. Germline CDR1 is GTSNPN and CDR2 is SVGIG (reference sequence). V gave up 1 base and J gave up 0 bases; unmatched junction bases: 6. The CDR3 contains 17 residues. Here the CDR3 reads CAWSGQTSGISYNEQFF. CDR3 bases: TGTGCCTGGAGTGGTCAAACTAGCGGGATCTCCTACAATGAGCAGTTCTTC.

This clonotype was observed at least ten times. The gene calls are TRBV6-1 and TRBJ2-1; the D gene is possibly TRBD2 (5 bases). The V end was cut by 7 bases, the J end by 8 bases, with 15 bases between. Germline CDR1 reads MNHNS; CDR2 reads SASEGT. This CDR3 region has 13 residues. The CDR3 is CASKLFRGYEQFF. CDR3 nucleotide sequence: TGTGCCAGCAAACTCTTCCGGGGTTATGAGCAGTTCTTC.

Worth noting for this clonotype: A read error may explain this, as a much larger clone is one base away. This chain connects TRBV28 to TRBJ1-3, with 7 bases identical to TRBD1. The CDR3 runs 17 residues. Germline V lookup: CDR1 MDHEN, CDR2 SYDVKM. V lost 3 bases to trimming and J lost 4 bases; unmatched junction nucleotides: 12. The CDR3 reads CASSFIDRTGVGNTIYF. The CDR3 bases are TGTGCCAGCAGTTTTATCGATCGGACAGGAGTAGGAAACACCATATATTTT.

This clonotype was picked up many times. The genes are TRBV4-2 and TRBJ1-1; D ambiguous. Per the germline V gene, CDR1 is LGHNA and CDR2 is YNFKEQ. CDR3 length equals 15 residues. V lost 3 bases and J lost 5, with 16 bases in between. CDR3 region: CASSHGDTVGTEAFF. The CDR3 bases are TGTGCCAGCAGCCATGGGGATACAGTGGGTACTGAAGCTTTCTTT.

A word on this clonotype: A clone one base away is much larger, so this may be a read error. The chain employs TRBV2 and TRBJ1-2; no clear D gene. This CDR3 is 13 amino acids long. CDR1 is SNHLY and CDR2 is FYNNEI in the germline V gene. This chain's CDR3 is CDSNTYRYYGYTF. The CDR3 nucleotides are TGTGACAGCAATACTTACAGATACTATGGCTACACCTTC.

Regarding this clonotype: A much more abundant neighbour one base away suggests this may be a read error. This chain links TRBV2 with TRBJ2-3, with a possible D match to TRBD2 (5 bases). Trimming pared 6 bases from V and 0 bases from J, leaving 13 bases between. The CDR3 is 15 amino acids. Germline V gene sequence: CDR1 SNHLY, CDR2 FYNNEI. CDR3 protein: CASREGKTSTDTQYF. CDR3 sequence (DNA): TGTGCCAGCAGAGAGGGAAAGACCAGCACAGATACGCAGTATTTT. Filled out from reference TRBV2 and TRBJ2-3, the complete variable domain reads EPEVTQTPSHQVTQMGQEVILRCVPISNHLYFYWYRQILGQKVEFLVSFYNNEISEKSEIFDDQFSVERPDGSNFTLKIRSTKLEDSAMYFCASREGKTSTDTQYFGPGTRLTVL.

Comments on this clonotype: The junction departs from germline at one end; a sequencing error may be responsible. This chain uses TRBV7-9 with TRBJ2-7; D might be TRBD2 (6 bases). The CDR3 covers 13 residues. The germline gives CDR1 SEHNR, CDR2 FQNEAQ (reference sequence). The CDR3 reads CSSSPSDTYEQYF. The CDR3 bases are TGTTCCAGCAGCCCTAGCGATACCTACGAGCAGTACTTC. The entire variable domain, with the rest obtained from reference TRBV7-9 and TRBJ2-7, is as follows: DTGVSQNPRHKITKRGQNVTFRCDPISEHNRLYWYRQTLGQGPEFLTYFQNEAQLEKSRLLSDRFSAERPKGSFSTLEIQRTEQGDSAMYLCSSSPSDTYEQYFGPGTRLTVT.

On this clonotype: A clone one base away is much larger, so this may be a read error. The chain joins TRBV6-1 to TRBJ1-5; D is unclear. The CDR3 covers 12 residues. Trimming removed 5 bases at V and 4 bases at J, with 6 bases between. Per the germline V gene, CDR1 is MNHNS and CDR2 is SASEGT. CDR3 bases: TGTGCCAGCAGTAATGAAAATCAGCCCCAGCATTTT. As protein: CASSNENQPQHF.

V and J are TRBV12-3 or TRBV12-4 and TRBJ2-4; D not certain. The CDR3 has 13 residues. Between the trimmed V and J ends, which lost 8 bases and 8 bases, there was a span of 16 bases. The CDR3 DNA follows: TGTGCCAGCCGGGTGTTGGGATCCCACATTCAGTACTTC. Protein sequence: CASRVLGSHIQYF.

The sample holds many counts of this clonotype. The chain carries TRBV28 and TRBJ1-1; 7 positions match TRBD1. Losses at the gene ends were 8 bases for V and 4 bases for J; bases not matched to a gene: 10. The germline V gene encodes CDR1 MDHEN and CDR2 SYDVKM. The CDR3 runs 14 residues. CDR3 residues: CASLLSGGGTEAFF. The CDR3 DNA sequence: TGTGCCAGCCTTCTGTCAGGGGGAGGCACTGAAGCTTTCTTT.

The chain carries TRBV5-1 and TRBJ2-1; the D is unclear. This CDR3 contains 16 residues. Per the germline V gene, CDR1 is SGHRS and CDR2 is YFSETQ. V dropped 0 bases and J dropped 8 bases, with 18 bases sitting between them. The DNA of the CDR3 is TGCGCCAGCAGCTTGGTGGGTGATAGCACTCTTGATGAGCAGTTCTTC. Its translation: CASSLVGDSTLDEQFF.

In regard to this clonotype: Given a much more abundant clone one base away, this may be a read error. The conserved phenylalanine or tryptophan normally closing the CDR3 is absent here, so this likely arose from a read error. The chain recombines TRBV28 with TRBJ2-5; 10 positions match TRBD1. V shed 5 bases and J 3 bases; nucleotides not matched to a gene: 6. CDR3 length equals 15 residues. The germline V gene has CDR1 MDHEN and CDR2 SYDVKM. The CDR3 region has the DNA TGTGCCAGCAGTACCTGGACAGGGGGAAAAGAGACCCAGTACCTC. Its protein is CASSTWTGGKETQYL.

The rearrangement uses TRBV5-4 and TRBJ1-1; a possible D gene is TRBD1 (5 bases). CDR3 length: 16 residues. Germline-derived CDR1 and CDR2 are SGHNT and YYREEE (reference sequence). V was clipped by 0 bases and J by 1 base, with 13 bases between them. CDR3 protein: CASSLGGPGGNTEAFF. CDR3 DNA: TGTGCCAGCAGCTTGGGGGGCCCGGGGGGGAACACTGAAGCTTTCTTT.

This clonotype came up once. This chain connects TRBV20-1 to TRBJ1-2, with a possible D match to TRBD1 (5 bases). The length of the CDR3 is 13 residues. Germline CDR1 DFQATT, CDR2 SNEGSKA (reference sequence). Trimming removed 7 bases from V and 1 base from J, with 13 bases in between. CDR3 loop: CSDAKDSNYGYTF. CDR3 in DNA: TGCAGTGATGCAAAAGACAGTAACTATGGCTACACCTTC.

This clonotype was found many times. The chain couples TRBV6-1 to TRBJ2-5, with 9 bases aligning to TRBD2. CDR1 is MNHNS and CDR2 is SASEGT in the germline V gene. This CDR3 contains 14 residues. With 5 bases clipped from V and 6 bases from J, the junction kept 7 bases outside the gene matches. CDR3 amino acids: CASSPYGTSQTQYF. CDR3 sequence (DNA): TGTGCCAGCAGTCCCTACGGGACTAGCCAGACCCAGTACTTC.

This clonotype was recorded only once. A much larger clonotype is one base distant, so this may be a read error. J is TRBJ2-1 and V is TRBV25-1; 8 bases are shared with TRBD1. CDR3 length: 15 residues. The V gene end was trimmed by 4 bases and the J gene end by 3 bases; junction bases not matched to a gene: 5. From germline, CDR1 is MGHDK and CDR2 SYGVNS. The CDR3 loop is CASSVQGAFYNEQFF. The CDR3 nucleotides read TGTGCCAGCAGTGTCCAGGGGGCTTTCTACAATGAGCAGTTCTTC. Combining the CDR3 with reference TRBV25-1 and TRBJ2-1 gives the whole variable domain EADIYQTPRYLVIGTGKKITLECSQTMGHDKMYWYQQDPGMELHLIHYSYGVNSTEKGDLSSESTVSRIRTEHFPLTLESARPSHTSQYLCASSVQGAFYNEQFFGPGTRLTVL.